This T cell receptor beta chain was sequenced in a study of T cells in Graves' hyperthyroidism and ophthalmopathy. Amplified TCR beta CDR3 regions came from RNA transcripts. HTBI primers were used for first-round RT-PCR of the TCR CDR3. In TCRdb, the multiplex PCR reads were re-called with MiXCR into one record per CDR3 protein. The profile covers fewer than 650,000 distinct CDR3 sequences, with roughly 15% appearing a single time and about 15% taken by the ten largest. This clonotype came up many times. In germline, CDR1 is DFQATT, CDR2 SNEGSKA (reference sequence). This CDR3 comprises 18 residues. V gave up 0 bases and J gave up 9 bases; unmatched junction bases: 12.

The TCR originated in a woman in her thirties or forties with Graves' hyperthyroidism. Specimen: blood. V usage is TRBV20-1 and J usage is TRBJ2-1; 15 bases fit TRBD2. The CDR3 coding sequence is TGCAGTGCTAGAGATATAATTATCGGGACTAGCGGGAGGTTTGAGCAGTTCTTC. Its translation: CSARDIIIGTSGRFEQFF.